This T cell receptor (beta chain) appears in the sequencing data of a study of OX40 agonist ivuxolimab in advanced cancers. CDR1 is SGHNT and CDR2 is YYREEE in the germline V gene (reference sequence). The length of the CDR3 is 15 residues. The V end lost 0 bases, the J end lost 6 bases, and 15 bases lay between the germline ends. The data were produced by immunoSEQ multiplex PCR, yet TCRdb's version contains in-frame clones alone and is incomplete. This table has 60,000 to 85,000 clones, 90% to 95% appearing once. The chain employs TRBV5-4 and TRBJ1-2; D not resolved. Here the sequenced sample was CD4+ or CD8+ T cells sorted from blood, taken in a trial of the OX40 agonist ivuxolimab. This receptor was taken from an adult with an advanced solid tumor such as melanoma, head and neck, liver or kidney cancer. For the CDR3, the DNA is TGTGCCAGCAGCTTGGGACCGGGAACGGATAATGGCTACACCTTC. Translated, it gives CASSLGPGTDNGYTF.